The subject of this entry is one T cell receptor (beta chain). The data were taken from a study of blood T cell repertoires in COVID-19. Study as a whole: Nucleic acid was either cDNA or gDNA, and it came from T cells, B-cell-depleted T cells, or PBMCs.

As handled by the study authors: The assay estimated nucleated cells by amplifying reference gene primers. Libraries were prepared by immunoSEQ multiplex PCR; TCRdb keeps only in-frame clonotypes and omits some of them. V and J calls and clone size are copied from that table; D and trimming were computed from the DNA. The sample has about 670,000 clones; 90% are singletons. Input material: peripheral blood. This TCR derives from a woman in her late teens or twenties with acute or convalescent COVID-19.

CDR3 in amino acids: CASSSRQGRGTEAFF. CDR3 DNA sequence: TGCGCCAGCAGCTCCAGACAGGGCAGGGGCACTGAAGCTTTCTTT. The chain links TRBV5-1 to TRBJ1-1, with TRBD1 identical over 7 bases. The CDR3 extends over 15 amino acids. V gave up 3 bases and J gave up 4 bases; unmatched junction bases: 9. The V gene's germline CDR1 is SGHRS and CDR2 YFSETQ.